These T cell receptor beta chains were read from a single sample in a study of OX40 agonist ivuxolimab in advanced cancers. The repertoire was sequenced with immunoSEQ multiplex PCR; TCRdb's copy has only in-frame clones and lacks some. The data contain fewer than 70,000 clones, approximately 81% of them singletons. The sample consisted of CD4+ or CD8+ T cells sorted from blood, taken in a trial of the OX40 agonist ivuxolimab. The receptors were gathered from an adult with an advanced solid tumor such as melanoma, head and neck, liver or kidney cancer. Both conserved end residues are part of each CDR3. The D gene is left open where the match is weak. Expanded clones are given a class, and other clones once, few, many or no size at all.

V gene: TRBV4-1; clone size: NA; J gene: TRBJ2-1; D gene: TRBD1; CDR3 DNA: TGCGCCAGCAGCTTGGGGGGACAGGGGTTGAATGAGCAGTTCTTC; CDR3 protein: CASSLGGQGLNEQFF
V gene: TRBV5-4; clone size: NA; J gene: TRBJ2-7; D gene: NA; CDR3 DNA: TGTGCCAGCAGCCTAGACAGATCGATAGCTGAGCAGTACTTC; CDR3 protein: CASSLDRSIAEQYF
V gene: TRBV9; clone size: NA; J gene: TRBJ1-1; D gene: NA; CDR3 DNA: TGTGCCAGCAGCGTGTCGCCTAACACTGAAGCTTTCTTT; CDR3 protein: CASSVSPNTEAFF
V gene: TRBV27; clone size: NA; J gene: TRBJ2-7; D gene: NA; CDR3 DNA: TGTGCCAGCAGCCTCCTCCCGACAGGTTCGTCCTACGAGCAGTACTTC; CDR3 protein: CASSLLPTGSSYEQYF
V gene: TRBV5-1; clone size: NA; J gene: TRBJ1-4; D gene: NA; CDR3 DNA: TGCGCCAGCAGCCGGAGCCTTGTCGGGGGTGATGAAAAACTGTTTTTT; CDR3 protein: CASSRSLVGGDEKLFF
V gene: TRBV6-5; clone size: NA; J gene: TRBJ2-7; D gene: NA; CDR3 DNA: TGTGCCAGCAGTCAGGGCACGAGCTCCTACGAGCAGTACTTC; CDR3 protein: CASSQGTSSYEQYF
V gene: TRBV5-1; clone size: NA; J gene: TRBJ2-1; D gene: NA; CDR3 DNA: TGCGCCAGCAGCGGACGGAGGTTCAATGAGCAGTTCTTC; CDR3 protein: CASSGRRFNEQFF
V gene: TRBV7-2; clone size: once; J gene: TRBJ2-5; D gene: NA; CDR3 DNA: TGTGCCAGCAGCTTAGGGGTAGGAGGGGCAATGGTGGAGACCCAGTACTTC; CDR3 protein: CASSLGVGGAMVETQYF
V gene: TRBV4-3; clone size: NA; J gene: TRBJ1-1; D gene: NA; CDR3 DNA: TGCGCCAGCAGCCAAGACCTTAACACTGAAGCTTTCTTT; CDR3 protein: CASSQDLNTEAFF
V gene: TRBV5-5; clone size: few; J gene: TRBJ2-7; D gene: NA; CDR3 DNA: TGTGCCAGCAGCTTGGACAGGGACATCCGGACCTACGAGCAGTACTTC; CDR3 protein: CASSLDRDIRTYEQYF